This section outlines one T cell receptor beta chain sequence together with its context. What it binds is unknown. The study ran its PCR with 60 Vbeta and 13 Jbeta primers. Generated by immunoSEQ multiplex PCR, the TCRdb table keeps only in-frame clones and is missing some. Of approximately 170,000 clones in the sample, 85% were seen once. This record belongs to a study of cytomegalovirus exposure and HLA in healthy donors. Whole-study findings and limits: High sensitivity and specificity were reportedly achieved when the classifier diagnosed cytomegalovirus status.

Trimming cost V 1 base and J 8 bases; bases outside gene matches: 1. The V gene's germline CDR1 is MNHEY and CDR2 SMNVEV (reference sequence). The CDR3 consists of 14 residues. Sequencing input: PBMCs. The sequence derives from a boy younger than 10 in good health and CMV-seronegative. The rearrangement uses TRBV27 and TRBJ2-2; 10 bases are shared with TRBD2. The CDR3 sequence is CASSLLLAGGELFF. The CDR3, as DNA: TGTGCCAGCAGTTTATTACTAGCGGGGGGGGAGCTGTTTTTT.